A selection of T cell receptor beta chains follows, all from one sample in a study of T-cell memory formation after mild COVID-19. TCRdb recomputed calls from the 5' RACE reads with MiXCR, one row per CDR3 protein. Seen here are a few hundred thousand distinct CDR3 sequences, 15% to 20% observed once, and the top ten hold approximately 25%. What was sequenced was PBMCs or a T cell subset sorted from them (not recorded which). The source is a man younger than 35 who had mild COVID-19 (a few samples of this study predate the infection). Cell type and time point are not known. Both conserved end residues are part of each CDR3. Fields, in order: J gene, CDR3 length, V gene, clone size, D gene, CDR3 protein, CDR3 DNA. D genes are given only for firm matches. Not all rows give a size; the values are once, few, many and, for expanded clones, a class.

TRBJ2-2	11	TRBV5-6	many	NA	CASSLSGELFF	TGTGCCAGCAGCTTATCCGGGGAGCTGTTTTTT
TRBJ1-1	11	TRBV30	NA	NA	CACTSNTEAFF	TGTGCCTGCACCTCGAACACTGAAGCTTTCTTT
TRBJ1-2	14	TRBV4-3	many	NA	CASSQEAGYYGYTF	TGCGCCAGCAGCCAAGAAGCGGGGTACTATGGCTACACCTTC
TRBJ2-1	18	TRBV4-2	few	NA	CASSQDGQEVRGYNEQFF	TGTGCCAGCAGCCAAGATGGGCAGGAGGTTCGGGGCTACAATGAGCAGTTCTTC
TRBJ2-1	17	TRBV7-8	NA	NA	CASSLIRAGSSYNEQFF	TGTGCCAGCAGCTTAATTCGGGCCGGCAGCTCCTACAATGAGCAGTTCTTC
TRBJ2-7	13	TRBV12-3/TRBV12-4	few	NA	CASSEHNAYEQYF	TGTGCCAGCAGCGAACACAACGCCTACGAGCAGTACTTC
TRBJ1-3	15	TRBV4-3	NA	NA	CASSQLTGTGNTIYF	TGCGCCAGCAGCCAACTGACAGGCACTGGAAACACCATATATTTT
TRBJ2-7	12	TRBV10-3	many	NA	CAISELGDEQYF	TGTGCCATCAGTGAGTTAGGGGACGAGCAGTACTTC
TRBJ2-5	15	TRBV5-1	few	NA	CASSLAPVEMETQYF	TGCGCCAGCAGCTTGGCCCCCGTGGAGATGGAGACCCAGTACTTC
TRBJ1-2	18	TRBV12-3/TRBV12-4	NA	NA	CASSPGPSIMPLSIGYTF	TGTGCCAGCAGCCCCGGACCGTCAATAATGCCACTCAGCATTGGCTACACCTTC
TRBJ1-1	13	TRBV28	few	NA	CASVILAGREAFF	TGTGCCAGCGTCATTCTGGCGGGACGGGAAGCTTTCTTT
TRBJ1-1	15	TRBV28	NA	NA	CASSSYRPQGTEAFF	TGTGCCAGCAGTTCTTACAGACCCCAGGGCACTGAAGCTTTCTTT
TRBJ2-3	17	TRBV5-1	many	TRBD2	CASSLETSGGPGHTQYF	TGCGCCAGCAGCTTGGAGACTAGCGGGGGCCCGGGGCATACGCAGTATTTT
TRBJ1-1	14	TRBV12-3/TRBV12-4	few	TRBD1	CASSFLGQGTKAFF	TGTGCCAGCAGTTTCCTCGGACAGGGGACAAAAGCTTTCTTT
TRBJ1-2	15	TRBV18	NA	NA	CASSLYRGDPYGYTF	TGTGCCAGCTCACTATATAGGGGGGACCCCTATGGCTACACCTTC